Here is one TCR beta chain with its context. This entry is derived from a study of cytotoxic CD8 clonotypes in ibrutinib-treated CLL. CDR1 and CDR2 from the germline V gene are MNHEY and SMNVEV (reference sequence). V lost 7 bases, J lost 7 bases, and 16 bases lay in between. This CDR3 region has 13 residues. Using immunoSEQ multiplex PCR, the repertoire was profiled, and TCRdb retains in-frame clones only, with some absent. The data hold around 310,000 clones, with roughly 80% observed a single time. The chain is built from TRBV27 and TRBJ2-5, with unresolved D. The receptor was isolated from a human donor with chronic lymphocytic leukemia. The material sequenced was PBMCs, taken before ibrutinib treatment. CDR3 sequence reads: CASTRRSDGTQYF. CDR3 DNA sequence: TGTGCCAGCACCCGACGGTCCGACGGGACCCAGTACTTC.